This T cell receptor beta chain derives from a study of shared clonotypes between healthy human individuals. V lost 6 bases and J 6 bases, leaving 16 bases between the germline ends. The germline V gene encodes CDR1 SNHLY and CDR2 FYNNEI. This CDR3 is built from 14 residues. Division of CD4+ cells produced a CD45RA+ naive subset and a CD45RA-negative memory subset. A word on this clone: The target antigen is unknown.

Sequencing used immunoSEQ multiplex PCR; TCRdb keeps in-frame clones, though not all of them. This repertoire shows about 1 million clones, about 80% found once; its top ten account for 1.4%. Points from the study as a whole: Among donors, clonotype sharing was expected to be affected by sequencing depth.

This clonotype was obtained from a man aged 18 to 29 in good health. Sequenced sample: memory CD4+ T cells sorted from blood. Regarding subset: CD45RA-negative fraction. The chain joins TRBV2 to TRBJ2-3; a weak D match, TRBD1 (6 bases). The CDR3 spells CASRPGQFLDTQYF. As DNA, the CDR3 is TGTGCCAGCAGGCCCGGACAGTTTCTTGATACGCAGTATTTT.